A single sample is the source of the 20 T cell receptor beta chains below, sequenced in a study of blood T cell repertoires in COVID-19. Assay: immunoSEQ multiplex PCR; the TCRdb copy retains only in-frame clones and omits some. The table includes some 87,000 clones, around four fifths detected once. Sequencing input: peripheral blood. Receptors originate from a woman aged 70-85 years with active or convalescent COVID-19.

This CDR3 is CSVNRGGSPGDGYTF. The CDR3 DNA sequence: TGCAGCGTGAATCGGGGGGGGTCTCCCGGGGATGGCTACACCTTC. The chain uses TRBV29-1 and TRBJ1-2; weak D call: TRBD1 (5 bases). Germline loops: CDR1 SQVTM, CDR2 ANQGSEA. Trimming left V 6 bases short and J 6 bases short, with 23 bases between. The CDR3 is 15 residues long. Drawing the rest from reference TRBV29-1 and TRBJ1-2, the complete variable domain is SAVISQKPSRDICQRGTSLTIQCQVDSQVTMMFWYRQQPGQSLTLIATANQGSEATYESGFVIDKFPISRPNLTFSTLTVSNMSPEDSSIYLCSVNRGGSPGDGYTFGSGTRLTVV.

The genes are TRBV5-8 and TRBJ2-7, with 7 bases fitting TRBD1. V trimming: 4 bases; J trimming: 0 bases; junction bases outside the gene matches: 7. Germline CDR1 SGHTS, CDR2 YDEGEE. CDR3 length equals 15 residues. The CDR3 loop reads CASSLSGGGSYEQYF. CDR3 sequence (DNA): TGTGCCAGCAGCCTATCAGGGGGTGGCTCCTACGAGCAGTACTTC.

DNA of the CDR3: TGTGCCAGTAGTCCAAGAGACAGAAAACAGAATTCACCCCTCCACTTT. Amino acids: CASSPRDRKQNSPLHF. The V call is TRBV19, the J call TRBJ1-6; D perhaps matches TRBD1 (5 bases). Trimming took off 5 bases at V and 7 bases at J, with 18 bases between the two ends. Germline-derived CDR1 and CDR2 are LNHDA and SQIVND (reference sequence). The CDR3 sequence is 16 residues long.

The genes are TRBV18 and TRBJ2-1; no reliable D call. This CDR3 contains 13 residues. Germline CDR1 is KGHSH and CDR2 is LQKENI. V lost 3 bases and J lost 12, with 15 bases in between. CDR3 sequence reads: CASSPPTSIPQFF. CDR3 coding DNA: TGTGCCAGCTCACCTCCGACTTCGATTCCGCAGTTCTTC.

The rearrangement links TRBV5-4 to TRBJ2-6; 13 bases align to TRBD2. CDR1 is SGHNT and CDR2 is YYREEE in the germline V gene (reference sequence). This CDR3 is 19 amino acids long. The V and J ends lost 10 bases and 0 bases, in that order; junction bases with no gene match: 13. The CDR3 spells CAPSRGLAGASSGANVLTF. CDR3 nucleotide sequence: TGTGCCCCCAGCCGCGGACTAGCGGGGGCCTCCTCTGGGGCCAACGTCCTGACTTTC.

The J gene is TRBJ2-1, the V gene TRBV19, with 9 bases identical to TRBD1. The germline gives CDR1 LNHDA, CDR2 SQIVND (reference sequence). This CDR3 is 14 amino acids long. J was trimmed by 9 bases and V by 1 base; bases with no gene match: 4. Here the CDR3 reads CASSIVGQGSEQFF. CDR3 in DNA: TGTGCCAGTAGTATAGTGGGACAGGGTAGTGAGCAGTTCTTC.

The V and J genes are TRBV3-1 (or the pseudogene TRBV3-2) and TRBJ1-1, with D hard to call. This CDR3 comprises 12 residues. CDR1 LGHDT and CDR2 YNNKEL come from the germline V gene (reference sequence). The V end was cut by 7 bases, the J end by 7 bases, with 13 bases between. The CDR3 sequence is CASNHGDIEAFF. The CDR3 DNA reads TGTGCCAGCAACCACGGCGACATTGAAGCTTTCTTT.

V usage is TRBV10-2 and J usage is TRBJ1-6; the match to TRBD1 covers 9 bases. CDR1 WSHSY and CDR2 SAAADI come from the germline V gene. The CDR3 has 12 residues. Unmatched junction bases numbered 0, after V lost 6 bases and J lost 9 bases. The DNA for the CDR3 is TGCGCCAGCAGGACAGGGGGTTCACCCCTCCACTTT. This gives the protein CASRTGGSPLHF.

V gene TRBV18 combines with J gene TRBJ2-7; D possibly corresponds to TRBD1 (5 bases). The germline V and J ends were trimmed by 4 bases and 2 bases, with 15 bases remaining between them. Germline V gene sequence: CDR1 KGHSH, CDR2 LQKENI. The length of the CDR3 is 15 residues. DNA of the CDR3: TGTGCCAGCTCACTGGACCGACAGTCGCCCTACGAGCAGTACTTC. Translating it yields CASSLDRQSPYEQYF.

The chain couples TRBV7-2 to TRBJ1-1; maybe TRBD1 (6 bases). The V end was cut by 2 bases, the J end by 1 base, with 11 bases between. CDR1 is SGHTA and CDR2 is FQGNSA in the germline V gene. The CDR3 sequence is 15 residues long. The CDR3 DNA is TGTGCCAGCAGCTTATGGGGGCAGGGGAACACTGAAGCTTTCTTT. Residues: CASSLWGQGNTEAFF.

The rearrangement uses TRBV9 and TRBJ2-4; D gene uncertain. CDR1 and CDR2 from the germline V gene are SGDLS and YYNGEE. V was shortened by 0 bases and J by 8 bases, with 9 bases between the two germline ends. The CDR3 consists of 13 residues. CDR3 residues: CASSVGDSYIQYF. The CDR3 DNA reads as TGTGCCAGCAGCGTAGGCGATAGCTACATTCAGTACTTC. The variable domain in full, with the rest retrieved from reference TRBV9 and TRBJ2-4, is DSGVTQTPKHLITATGQRVTLRCSPRSGDLSVYWYQQSLDQGLQFLIQYYNGEERAKGNILERFSAQQFPDLHSELNLSSLELGDSALYFCASSVGDSYIQYFGAGTRLSVL.

CDR3 region: CSASLGDNQPQHF. CDR3 in DNA: TGCAGTGCCAGTCTAGGGGACAATCAGCCCCAGCATTTT. The V gene is TRBV20-1, the J gene TRBJ1-5, with D perhaps matching TRBD1 (5 bases). Germline V gene sequence: CDR1 DFQATT, CDR2 SNEGSKA (reference sequence). The V and J ends lost 6 bases and 3 bases respectively, with 12 bases between them. The CDR3 is 13 amino acids.

The chain employs TRBV7-2 and TRBJ2-1; TRBD1 agrees at 7 bases. CDR3 size: 15 residues. Germline CDR1 reads SGHTA; CDR2 reads FQGNSA. V lost 1 base to trimming and J lost 8 bases; unmatched junction nucleotides: 8. The CDR3 here is CASSLVAGGEDEQFF. CDR3 DNA: TGTGCCAGCAGCTTAGTGGCAGGGGGAGAAGATGAGCAGTTCTTC.

V gene TRBV10-3 combines with J gene TRBJ2-1; TRBD1 is a possible D gene (5 bases). V lost 5 bases and J lost 12, with 17 bases in between. The CDR3 is 13 amino acids. CDR1 is ENHRY, CDR2 SYGVKD, per germline. Here the CDR3 DNA reads TGTGCCATCAGTAAGGGGTCGCAAGTGTGGCAGTTCTTC. It specifies CAISKGSQVWQFF.

V gene TRBV6-5 combines with J gene TRBJ1-5; 7 bases agree with TRBD1. The germline CDR1 and CDR2 sequences are MNHEY and SVGAGI. CDR3 length: 14 amino acids. Trimming removed 6 bases from V and 0 bases from J; junction bases left unmatched: 2. The CDR3 here is CASRDRPSNQPQHF. The CDR3 coding sequence is TGTGCCAGCAGGGACAGGCCTAGCAATCAGCCCCAGCATTTT.

A single count supports this clone. This chain uses TRBV6-5 with TRBJ1-2; 7 bases line up with TRBD1. J lost 7 bases, V lost 5 bases, and 13 bases had no gene match. The CDR3 totals 15 residues. Germline values: CDR1 MNHEY, CDR2 SVGAGI. The CDR3 DNA follows: TGTGCCAGCAGTAGCGACCATAACAGGGGTCGTGGCTACACCTTC. It yields the protein CASSSDHNRGRGYTF.

The chain couples TRBV6-4 to TRBJ1-2; 7 positions match TRBD1. Germline trimming cut 4 bases from V and 6 bases from J; bases unmatched to any gene: 5. This CDR3 is built from 13 residues. In germline, CDR1 is MRHNA, CDR2 SNTAGT. The CDR3 DNA sequence: TGTGCCAGCAGTGTTCGACAGGGAGATGGCTACACCTTC. This encodes CASSVRQGDGYTF.

This rearrangement joins TRBV7-2 to TRBJ2-3; 8 nucleotides match TRBD2. Germline V gene data show CDR1 as SGHTA and CDR2 as FQGNSA. The V and J ends lost 1 base and 4 bases, in that order; junction bases with no gene match: 4. This CDR3 is 15 amino acids long. This CDR3 is CASSLGLAGPDTQYF. The DNA of the CDR3 is TGTGCCAGCAGCTTAGGTCTAGCGGGCCCAGATACGCAGTATTTT. The variable domain in full, with the rest retrieved from reference TRBV7-2 and TRBJ2-3, is GAGVSQSPSNKVTEKGKDVELRCDPISGHTALYWYRQSLGQGLEFLIYFQGNSAPDKSGLPSDRFSAERTGGSVSTLTIQRTQQEDSAVYLCASSLGLAGPDTQYFGPGTRLTVL.

The chain employs TRBV14 and TRBJ1-3; D remains ambiguous. V shed 4 bases and J shed 0 bases, with 16 bases lying between them. This CDR3 comprises 17 residues. Germline CDR1 is SGHDN and CDR2 is FVKESK. The chain's CDR3 is CASSRDIQAYSGNTIYF. DNA for the CDR3: TGTGCCAGCAGCCGTGATATCCAGGCCTACTCTGGAAACACCATATATTTT.

The rearrangement uses TRBV23-1 and TRBJ2-5; possibly TRBD1 for D (5 bases). TRBV23-1 is an ORF for which the function is uncertain. This CDR3 region has 12 residues. Trimming shortened V by 11 bases and J by 5 bases, and 15 bases separated the two germline ends. CDR3 coding DNA: TGCGCCGACGTATGGGGCGAGGAGACCCAGTACTTC. Translation gives CADVWGEETQYF.